The entry below gives a single TCR beta chain sequence along with its context. The data stem from a study of cytomegalovirus exposure and HLA in healthy donors. Amplification used 60 Vbeta primers and 13 Jbeta primers. Method: immunoSEQ multiplex PCR; TCRdb's copy keeps in-frame clones and lacks some. The table shows around 180,000 clones, with around 84% occurring only once. Trimming removed 2 bases at V and 5 bases at J, with 7 bases between. The CDR3 extends over 13 amino acids. Germline CDR1 MNHEY, CDR2 SVGAGI. The genes are TRBV6-5 and TRBJ1-5; D remains ambiguous. The sequence was collected from a boy younger than 10 in good health and CMV-seronegative. The sample consisted of PBMCs. The CDR3 protein is CASSYAAYQPQHF. The CDR3 bases are TGTGCCAGCAGTTACGCGGCCTATCAGCCCCAGCATTTT.